This entry lists 13 T cell receptor beta chains sequenced from one sample in a study of T cell changes during pregnancy in multiple sclerosis. Repertoires were generated with immunoSEQ multiplex PCR, while TCRdb's copy carries only in-frame clones and drops some. Among about 43,000 clones listed, approximately 90% were seen once. Source material: PBMCs (not recorded whether the cells were cultured). The source of these receptors is a female donor with multiple sclerosis, enrolled in a pregnancy study.

With regard to this clone: One junction end disagrees with the germline gene, perhaps due to a read error. Other DNA sequences within the sample encode an identical CDR3. This chain uses TRBV5-1 with TRBJ2-1, with 8 bases fitting TRBD1. Germline V gene sequence: CDR1 SGHRS, CDR2 YFSETQ. The CDR3 is made up of 14 amino acids. This CDR3 reads CASSLGQVDNEQFF. As DNA, the CDR3 is TGCGCTAGCAGCCTGGGACAGGTCGACAATGAGCAGTTCTTC.

The chain joins TRBV7-9 to TRBJ1-1; 11 bases agree with TRBD1. The CDR3 totals 15 residues. Losses at the gene ends were 4 bases for V and 12 bases for J; bases not matched to a gene: 13. The germline V gene encodes CDR1 SEHNR and CDR2 FQNEAQ (reference sequence). CDR3 in amino acids: CASSSKNPGQGATFF. The CDR3 nucleotides are TGTGCCAGCAGCTCCAAAAATCCCGGACAGGGGGCTACTTTCTTT.

This clone was observed a few times. The gene calls are TRBV7-8 and TRBJ1-1; D is undetermined. V was cut by 2 bases and J by 4 bases, with 5 bases left in between. This CDR3 spans 12 amino acids. CDR1 is SGHVS and CDR2 is FQNEAQ in the germline V gene. CDR3: CASSLRSTEAFF. The CDR3 region has the DNA TGTGCCAGCAGCTTAAGGTCCACTGAAGCTTTCTTT.

The V and J genes are TRBV9 and TRBJ2-7; tentative D call: TRBD1 (6 bases). The CDR3 loop spans 13 amino acids. Per the germline V gene, CDR1 is SGDLS and CDR2 is YYNGEE. V lost 0 bases and J 2 bases, leaving 6 bases between the germline ends. CDR3 protein: CASSVGTAYEQYF. The CDR3 DNA sequence: TGTGCCAGCAGCGTAGGGACAGCCTACGAGCAGTACTTC.

V and J are TRBV2 and TRBJ2-2; D possibly uses TRBD1 or TRBD2 (5 bases each). From germline, CDR1 is SNHLY and CDR2 FYNNEI. Trimming cost V 8 bases and J 0 bases, with 13 bases left between them. The CDR3 consists of 15 residues. CDR3 sequence reads: CASLRGAANTGELFF. For the CDR3, the DNA is TGTGCCAGCCTACGGGGCGCCGCGAACACCGGGGAGCTGTTTTTT.

This chain joins TRBV7-9 and TRBJ2-5, with 7 positions matching TRBD2. This CDR3 is built from 15 residues. Trimming cost V 7 bases and J 3 bases; bases outside gene matches: 11. CDR1 SEHNR and CDR2 FQNEAQ come from the germline V gene (reference sequence). Here the CDR3 DNA reads TGTGCCAGCAACGAAGTTTCAGCGGGAAAAGAGACCCAGTACTTC. Translation: CASNEVSAGKETQYF.

The table lists this clone with a count of one. V usage is TRBV4-1 and J usage is TRBJ1-1; a weak D match, TRBD1 (5 bases). Trimming cost V 10 bases and J 0 bases, with 15 bases left between them. The length of the CDR3 is 14 residues. The germline gives CDR1 MGHRA, CDR2 YSYEKL. CDR3 residues: CATAPAGLNTEAFF. CDR3 coding DNA: TGCGCCACAGCCCCGGCAGGGCTGAACACTGAAGCTTTCTTT.

The chain couples TRBV4-2 to TRBJ1-1, with D possibly being TRBD1 (5 bases). Trimming removed 1 base at V and 8 bases at J, with 17 bases between. The CDR3 is made up of 15 amino acids. Germline-derived CDR1 and CDR2 are LGHNA and YNFKEQ. This chain's CDR3 is CASSQAGGGGREAFF. The CDR3 DNA sequence: TGTGCCAGCAGCCAAGCAGGCGGGGGAGGAAGGGAAGCTTTCTTT.

The J gene is TRBJ2-5, the V gene TRBV5-1, with D unresolved. The CDR3 loop spans 15 amino acids. Trimming removed 1 base from V and 2 bases from J, with 12 bases in between. CDR1 is SGHRS, CDR2 YFSETQ, per germline. In DNA form, the CDR3 reads TGCGCCAGCAGCTTGACCCGCCCAACTCAAGAGACCCAGTACTTC. Translated, it gives CASSLTRPTQETQYF.

The rearrangement links TRBV30 to TRBJ2-5; D remains unclear. Per germline, CDR1 GTSNPN and CDR2 SVGIG (reference sequence). The CDR3 has 12 amino acids. The V end lost 3 bases, the J end lost 0 bases, and 5 bases lay between the germline ends. CDR3 region: CAWRVNQETQYF. For the CDR3, the DNA is TGTGCCTGGAGGGTGAACCAAGAGACCCAGTACTTC.

The chain employs TRBV19 and TRBJ1-4, with D hard to call. Trimming pared 3 bases from V and 3 bases from J, leaving 8 bases between. The CDR3 consists of 14 residues. CDR1 is LNHDA and CDR2 is SQIVND in the germline V gene (reference sequence). The CDR3 DNA reads TGTGCCAGTAGTATTAGGGCCCCTAATGAAAAACTGTTTTTT. This sequence encodes CASSIRAPNEKLFF.

This clone was detected once. This sequence joins TRBV7-2 and TRBJ2-7; D not certain. The V gene lost 6 bases and the J gene lost 3 bases, with 9 bases spanning the gap. The CDR3 has 12 residues. Germline assignment: CDR1 SGHTA and CDR2 FQGNSA. Here the CDR3 DNA reads TGTGCCAGCAGAAAAGGGCTCTACGAGCAGTACTTC. Translating it yields CASRKGLYEQYF.

The chain recombines TRBV28 with TRBJ2-7; the D is unclear. The germline gives CDR1 MDHEN, CDR2 SYDVKM. The V gene lost 5 bases and the J gene lost 8 bases, with 13 bases spanning the gap. The CDR3 sequence is 12 residues long. DNA of the CDR3: TGTGCCAGCAGTCTGCAACTACCGCAGCAGTACTTC. Protein sequence: CASSLQLPQQYF.